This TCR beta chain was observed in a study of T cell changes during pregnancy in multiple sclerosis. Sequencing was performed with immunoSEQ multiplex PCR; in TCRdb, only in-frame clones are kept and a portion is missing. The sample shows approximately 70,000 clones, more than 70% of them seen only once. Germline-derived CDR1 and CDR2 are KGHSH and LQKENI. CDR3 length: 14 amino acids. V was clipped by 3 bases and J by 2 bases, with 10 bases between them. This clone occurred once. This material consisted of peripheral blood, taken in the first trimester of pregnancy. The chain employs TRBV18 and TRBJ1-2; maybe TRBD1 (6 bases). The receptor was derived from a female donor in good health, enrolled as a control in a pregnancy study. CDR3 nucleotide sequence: TGTGCCAGCTCACCTCCTACAGGGAACTATGGCTACACCTTC. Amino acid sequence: CASSPPTGNYGYTF.